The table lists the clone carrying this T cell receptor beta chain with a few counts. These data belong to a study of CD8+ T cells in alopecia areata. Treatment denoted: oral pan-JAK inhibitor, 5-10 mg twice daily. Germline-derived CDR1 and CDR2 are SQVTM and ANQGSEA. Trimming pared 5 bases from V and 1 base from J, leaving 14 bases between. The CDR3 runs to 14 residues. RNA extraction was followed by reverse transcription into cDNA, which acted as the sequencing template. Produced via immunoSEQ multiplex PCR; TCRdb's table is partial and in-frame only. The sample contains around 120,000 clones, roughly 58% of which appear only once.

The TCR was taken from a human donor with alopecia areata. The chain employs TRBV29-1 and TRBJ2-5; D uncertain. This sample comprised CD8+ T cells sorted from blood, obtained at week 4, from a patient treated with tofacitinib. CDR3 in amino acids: CSVRWATPQETQYF. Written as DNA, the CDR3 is TGCAGCGTTCGCTGGGCAACCCCCCAAGAGACCCAGTACTTC.